This TCR beta chain emerged from a study of PD-1 blockade in mismatch repair-deficient tumors. Study overall: All were previously treated, progressing patients with approximately 11 mismatch repair-deficient cancer types.

All patients were mismatch repair deficient, assessed by either PCR or immunohistochemistry. TCRs were sequenced from a few patients responding to pembrolizumab. The assay was immunoSEQ multiplex PCR, and TCRdb's table has in-frame clones only and misses some. This sample yields some 100,000 clones, of which approximately 83% are seen a single time; around 6.9% belongs to the top ten. The V gene's germline CDR1 is MGHRA and CDR2 YSYEKL. This CDR3 region has 16 residues. The trim removed 0 bases at V and 1 base at J, leaving 4 bases unmatched. Here the sequenced sample was peripheral blood, taken less than 37 weeks after starting pembrolizumab. The chain joins TRBV4-1 to TRBJ1-1; 8 bases line up with TRBD1. This clonotype was obtained from an adult with mismatch repair-deficient cancer. The CDR3 DNA reads TGCGCCAGCAGCCAAGATACACAGGGGGGGAACACTGAAGCTTTCTTT. Protein product: CASSQDTQGGNTEAFF.